These 8 T cell receptor beta chains originate from one sample sequenced in a study of blood T cell repertoires in COVID-19. TCRdb keeps only in-frame clones here, not all; method: immunoSEQ multiplex PCR. The table records over 250,000 clones, around 86% of them present only once. Sequencing used peripheral blood. The receptors come from a woman aged 40 to 50 who had recovered from COVID-19.

The chain carries TRBV4-3 and TRBJ2-3; 10 bases map to TRBD2. Germline CDR1 reads LGHNA; CDR2 reads YSLEER. Trimming took 5 bases from V and 2 from J; bases not matched to a gene: 13. The CDR3 runs to 18 residues. The CDR3 spells CASSGRLRSGGATDTQYF. For the CDR3, the DNA is TGCGCCAGCAGCGGACGACTCAGGAGCGGGGGGGCCACAGATACGCAGTATTTT.

In its sample, this clone was seen once. The chain joins TRBV4-1 to TRBJ2-7, with 9 bases fitting TRBD2. The CDR3 contains 16 residues. The V segment lost 4 bases and the J segment 1 base; nucleotides outside the gene matches: 8. Germline values: CDR1 MGHRA, CDR2 YSYEKL. The CDR3 bases are TGCGCCAGCAGCCGTTTGAGCGGGGGGCCTTCCTACGAGCAGTACTTC. Residues: CASSRLSGGPSYEQYF.

This CDR3 is CASSLAAGIHEQYF. CDR3 nucleotide sequence: TGCGCCAGCAGCTTGGCCGCAGGGATCCACGAGCAGTACTTC. The chain uses TRBV5-1 and TRBJ2-7, with D possibly matching TRBD1 (5 bases). V was shortened by 0 bases and J by 5 bases, with 12 bases between the two germline ends. This CDR3 has 14 residues. Germline V gene sequence: CDR1 SGHRS, CDR2 YFSETQ.

V and J are TRBV19 and TRBJ2-2; perhaps TRBD2 as D (5 bases). In germline, CDR1 is LNHDA, CDR2 SQIVND (reference sequence). Between the trimmed V and J ends, which lost 6 bases and 6 bases, there was a span of 11 bases. The CDR3 totals 13 residues. The CDR3 nucleotides read TGTGCCAGTAGCGACCTAGCCCCCGGGGAGCTGTTTTTT. Protein: CASSDLAPGELFF.

This sequence joins TRBV19 and TRBJ2-1; 8 bases line up with TRBD2. The germline V gene encodes CDR1 LNHDA and CDR2 SQIVND (reference sequence). After removal of 5 bases from V and 10 bases from J, the junction contained 13 bases not matched to a gene. The CDR3 sequence is 15 residues long. CDR3 sequence reads: CASSRHTGGPGEQFF. The CDR3 DNA follows: TGTGCCAGTAGTCGGCATACGGGGGGGCCGGGAGAGCAGTTCTTC. The whole variable domain, remainder taken from reference TRBV19 and TRBJ2-1, is DGGITQSPKYLFRKEGQNVTLSCEQNLNHDAMYWYRQDPGQGLRLIYYSQIVNDFQKGDIAEGYSVSREKKESFPLTVTSAQKNPTAFYLCASSRHTGGPGEQFFGPGTRLTVL.

The V call is TRBV5-1, the J call TRBJ1-1, with 7 bases fitting TRBD1. The J segment lost 2 bases and the V segment lost 4 bases, leaving 5 bases of the junction unmatched. Germline V lookup: CDR1 SGHRS, CDR2 YFSETQ. The CDR3 covers 14 residues. CDR3 in amino acids: CASSPGTANTEAFF. CDR3 DNA sequence: TGCGCCAGCAGCCCCGGGACAGCTAACACTGAAGCTTTCTTT.

The chain links TRBV2 to TRBJ2-5; D might be TRBD2 (5 bases). CDR1 is SNHLY, CDR2 FYNNEI, per germline. The CDR3 extends over 14 amino acids. Trimming pared 2 bases from V and 5 bases from J, leaving 12 bases between. CDR3: CASSEFLGVETQYF. CDR3 coding DNA: TGTGCCAGCAGTGAATTTCTCGGGGTGGAGACCCAGTACTTC.

This clone has only one observation. The rearrangement uses TRBV3-1 (or the pseudogene TRBV3-2) and TRBJ1-5; no reliable D call. V lost 0 bases and J lost 6, with 6 bases in between. CDR1 and CDR2 (germline): LGHDT, YNNKEL (reference sequence). This CDR3 is 13 amino acids long. The CDR3 reads CASSQDSVQPQHF. DNA for the CDR3: TGTGCCAGCAGCCAAGATTCAGTTCAGCCCCAGCATTTT.